The rows below give T cell receptor beta chains drawn from one sample of a study of read filtering for tumor transcriptome and immune sequencing. A single record per CDR3 protein comes from TCRdb applying MiXCR to the reads. This sample carries 48,000 or so distinct CDR3 sequences, about 19% of them seen once, and the ten largest clones take 15% to 17%. Sequencing input: a population of CD138-negative cells sorted from bone marrow. Receptors originate from a donor aged 40 or older with multiple myeloma. The CDR3 runs from the conserved cysteine through the conserved F or W. Fields, in order: J gene, D gene, V gene, clone size, CDR3 DNA, CDR3 protein. A D gene is named only where the DNA matches it firmly. Where a row states a size, it is once, few, many or the class of an expanded clone; other rows omit it.

>TRBJ1-3|.|TRBV7-2|.
TGTGCCAGCAGCTTAGGCCCTACACAGGGAAACACCATATATTTT
CASSLGPTQGNTIYF
>TRBJ1-5|.|TRBV19|few
TGTGCCAGTAGTATAGACCTAGGCAGGGGCGGCAATCAGCCCCAGCATTTT
CASSIDLGRGGNQPQHF
>TRBJ1-1|.|TRBV4-1|many
TGCGCCAGCAGCCAACTTACGGGGAACACTGAAGCTTTCTTT
CASSQLTGNTEAFF
>TRBJ1-2|TRBD1|TRBV20-1|many
TGCAGTGCTAGAGATATATGGGACAGGGGGTCCACTGACTATGGCTACACCTTC
CSARDIWDRGSTDYGYTF
>TRBJ2-1|TRBD2|TRBV18|many
TGTGCCAGCTCACCACGTAACGGGAGGGCCGATAATGAGCAGTTCTTC
CASSPRNGRADNEQFF
>TRBJ2-7|.|TRBV28|many
TGTGCCAGCAGTTTTTTCGGATTTGGATCCGAGAGGGAGCAGTACTTC
CASSFFGFGSEREQYF
>TRBJ2-6|TRBD1|TRBV6-5|many
TGTGCCAGCAGCTACCGGGACAGGGGGGGCTCTGGGGCCAACGTCCTGACTTTC
CASSYRDRGGSGANVLTF
>TRBJ2-1|TRBD2|TRBV29-1|many
TGCAGCGTCTTCGGACTAGCGGGAGGCAAAACGAACAATGAGCAGTTCTTC
CSVFGLAGGKTNNEQFF
>TRBJ2-1|.|TRBV11-2|many
TGTGCCAGCAGCTTAGATCGGCAGTACCATGAGCAGTTCTTC
CASSLDRQYHEQFF
>TRBJ2-7|.|TRBV20-1|.
TGCAGTGCTTGCCCTCTTCAAGCGGTGGATGGCGGGCAGTACTTC
CSACPLQAVDGGQYF
>TRBJ1-1|.|TRBV7-9|.
TGTGCCAGCAGCTTAGCCCAGATGAACACTGAAGCTTTCTTT
CASSLAQMNTEAFF
>TRBJ1-5|TRBD1|TRBV5-1|many
TGCGCCAGCAGCTATACAGGGGGCGACCAGCCCCAGCATTTT
CASSYTGGDQPQHF
>TRBJ2-3|.|TRBV7-9|many
TGTGCCAGCAGCGAAATGGACGGAGCCACAGATACGCAGTATTTT
CASSEMDGATDTQYF
>TRBJ1-5|TRBD1|TRBV28|many
TGTGCCAGCAGAACAGGGGAGAGTAGCAATCAGCCCCAGCATTTT
CASRTGESSNQPQHF
>TRBJ2-5|TRBD1|TRBV5-1|many
TGCGCCAGCAGCCTCGGACAGGGGGAGACCCAGTACTTC
CASSLGQGETQYF
>TRBJ2-1|TRBD2|TRBV18|many
TGTGCCAGCTCGGCGGGGACTAGCGGGAGGCTTCAGCAGTTCTTC
CASSAGTSGRLQQFF
>TRBJ2-7|.|TRBV6-5|few
TGTGCCACGGAGGGCCTCGACGAGCAGTACTTC
CATEGLDEQYF
>TRBJ1-5|TRBD1|TRBV4-1|many
TGCGCCAGCAGCCAAGCCACGGGACAGTACAATCAGCCCCAGCATTTT
CASSQATGQYNQPQHF
>TRBJ2-7|.|TRBV20-1|many
TGCAGTGCTAGAGAGGCCGGCCAGGTTGGGGAGCAGTACTTC
CSAREAGQVGEQYF
>TRBJ1-2|.|TRBV4-1|.
TGCGCCAGCAGCCATGGTCTAAGGGGACACCAATTCTATGGCTACACCTTC
CASSHGLRGHQFYGYTF
>TRBJ2-3|TRBD2|TRBV20-1|many
TGCAGTGCTGCGGGACTAGCCCCGAGCACAGATACGCAGTATTTT
CSAAGLAPSTDTQYF
>TRBJ2-1|TRBD2|TRBV20-1|many
TGCAGTGCTCCCCCGGGACTAGCGGTCTACAATGAGCAGTTCTTC
CSAPPGLAVYNEQFF
>TRBJ2-2|.|TRBV7-2|few
TGTGCCAGCAGCATAACCGGGGGCACCGGGGAGCTGTTTTTT
CASSITGGTGELFF
>TRBJ2-2|TRBD1|TRBV5-6|many
TGTGCCAGCACCTTGGACAGGGACCTGGTCGGGGAGCTGTTTTTT
CASTLDRDLVGELFF
>TRBJ2-1|.|TRBV24-1|many
TGTGCCACCAGTGATCAACGGACTTACAATGAGCAGTTCTTC
CATSDQRTYNEQFF
>TRBJ2-3|.|TRBV5-6|many
TGTGCCAGCAGCTCGACGGACCACACGAGCACAGATACGCAGTATTTT
CASSSTDHTSTDTQYF
>TRBJ2-3|.|TRBV12-3/TRBV12-4|many
TGTGCCAGCAGTCTGGGGACGCCCAGGAAAGATACGCAGTATTTT
CASSLGTPRKDTQYF
>TRBJ2-2|.|TRBV19|many
TGTGCCAGTAGTATAGGCCCAAGGAACGGGGAGCTGTTTTTT
CASSIGPRNGELFF
>TRBJ2-7|TRBD1|TRBV20-1|many
TGCAGTGCAATAAGGGACAGCTACGAGCAGTACTTC
CSAIRDSYEQYF
>TRBJ2-6|.|TRBV7-2|many
TGTGCCAGCAGCCTTAGTCCGGGAGCTGGGGCCAACGTCCTGACTTTC
CASSLSPGAGANVLTF
>TRBJ2-5|.|TRBV29-1|many
TGCAGCGTTGAGAGGGGCTCTACGGAGACCCAGTACTTC
CSVERGSTETQYF
>TRBJ2-5|.|TRBV12-3/TRBV12-4|few
TGTGCCAGCAGTTCCGTGATCCAAGAGACCCAGTACTTC
CASSSVIQETQYF
>TRBJ2-1|.|TRBV30|many
TGTGCCCAGAGCTCCTACAATGAGCAGTTCTTC
CAQSSYNEQFF
>TRBJ2-2|.|TRBV10-3|many
TGTGCCTTCAGTGAGTCGAGCGGGGAGCTGTTTTTT
CAFSESSGELFF
>TRBJ2-7|TRBD2|TRBV7-9|few
TGTGCCAGCAGCCCAGGACTAGCGGGACCTTACGAGCAGTACTTC
CASSPGLAGPYEQYF
>TRBJ1-5|TRBD1|TRBV6-1|many
TGTGCCAGCAGTGATAGGAGGGGGCTGGCCCAGCATTTT
CASSDRRGLAQHF
>TRBJ2-3|TRBD2|TRBV12-3/TRBV12-4|many
TGTGCCAGCAGGTCTGGGCGGGGGATACCAGATACGCAGTATTTT
CASRSGRGIPDTQYF